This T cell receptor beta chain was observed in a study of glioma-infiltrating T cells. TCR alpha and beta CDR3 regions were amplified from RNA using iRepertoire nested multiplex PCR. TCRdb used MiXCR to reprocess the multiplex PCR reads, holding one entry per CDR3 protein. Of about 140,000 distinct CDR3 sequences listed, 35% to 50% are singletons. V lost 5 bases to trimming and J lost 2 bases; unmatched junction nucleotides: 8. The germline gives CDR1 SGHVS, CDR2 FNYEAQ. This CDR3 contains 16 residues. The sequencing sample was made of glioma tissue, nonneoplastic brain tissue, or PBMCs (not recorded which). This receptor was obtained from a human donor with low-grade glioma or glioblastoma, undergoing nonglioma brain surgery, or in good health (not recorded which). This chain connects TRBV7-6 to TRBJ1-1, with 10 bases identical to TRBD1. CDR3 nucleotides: TGTGCCAGCAGCGAGGGGACAGGGGTGTTTAACACTGAAGCTTTCTTT. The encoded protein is CASSEGTGVFNTEAFF.